One sample yielded the 20 T cell receptor beta chains listed below, sequenced in a study of blood T cells in healthy people across ages. Combining a sample-barcoded 5' primer with a J-beta primer mix, a second PCR ran for 7 to 11 cycles. TCRdb called the 5' RACE reads again in MiXCR, with one record for every CDR3 protein. This sample has 1.8 million or so distinct CDR3 sequences; roughly two fifths occur once, and the top ten carry around 23%. The sequencing input was blood. These receptors all stem from a human donor in good health.

For the CDR3, the DNA is TGTGCCAGTAGTCAACTAGAACCCGAGCAGTTCTTC. Protein product: CASSQLEPEQFF. The rearrangement uses TRBV6-2 or TRBV6-3 and TRBJ2-1; TRBD2 might be the D (5 bases). From germline, CDR1 is MNHEY and CDR2 SVGEGT. V was shortened by 9 bases and J by 10 bases, with 16 bases between the two germline ends. The CDR3 spans 12 residues.

The table lists this clonotype with a few counts. V is TRBV20-1 and J is TRBJ2-4; no reliable D call. CDR1 is DFQATT and CDR2 is SNEGSKA in the germline V gene (reference sequence). V was trimmed by 0 bases and J by 12 bases, leaving 15 bases between them. The CDR3 is 13 residues long. The CDR3 protein is CSARDRKRTSQYF. The CDR3 nucleotides are TGCAGTGCTAGAGATCGGAAAAGGACGTCTCAGTACTTC.

V usage is TRBV4-1 and J usage is TRBJ2-3; 11 bases are a match to TRBD2. Trimming took 0 bases from V and 0 from J; bases not matched to a gene: 5. Per the germline V gene, CDR1 is MGHRA and CDR2 is YSYEKL. This CDR3 comprises 18 residues. The CDR3 sequence is CASSQETSGDISTDTQYF. The CDR3 bases are TGCGCCAGCAGCCAAGAGACTAGCGGGGATATCAGCACAGATACGCAGTATTTT.

The rearrangement joins TRBV7-2 to TRBJ2-1; 14 bases line up with TRBD2. The ends lost 4 bases at V and 13 bases at J; junction bases unmatched: 12. The CDR3 covers 16 residues. CDR1 SGHTA and CDR2 FQGNSA come from the germline V gene. CDR3 nucleotides: TGTGCCAGCAGCTCCCGGACTAGCGGGGGGCTGGAGACCCAGTTCTTC. Its protein is CASSSRTSGGLETQFF.

V gene TRBV12-5 combines with J gene TRBJ2-1; 10 bases agree with TRBD1. CDR1 and CDR2 (germline): LGHNT, FRNRAP. V gave up 5 bases and J gave up 7 bases; unmatched junction bases: 8. The CDR3 is made up of 15 amino acids. The CDR3 region has the DNA TGTGCTAGTGGTCCGGGACAGGGGACTTATAATGAGCAGTTCTTC. It specifies CASGPGQGTYNEQFF. Full variable domain (missing parts from reference TRBV12-5 and TRBJ2-1): DARVTQTPRHKVTEMGQEVTMRCQPILGHNTVFWYRQTMMQGLELLAYFRNRAPLDDSGMPKDRFSAEMPDATLATLKIQPSEPRDSAVYFCASGPGQGTYNEQFFGPGTRLTVL.

The J gene is TRBJ1-6, the V gene TRBV20-1; D is possibly TRBD1 (6 bases). V was cut by 3 bases and J by 5 bases, with 11 bases left in between. Germline V gives CDR1 DFQATT, CDR2 SNEGSKA (reference sequence). This CDR3 region has 14 residues. In DNA, the CDR3 is TGCAGTGCTAGCCGGGACATCGATAATTCACCCCTCCACTTT. This encodes CSASRDIDNSPLHF.

This chain connects TRBV6-5 to TRBJ1-1; TRBD1 is a possible D gene (5 bases). Germline lookup yields CDR1 MNHEY and CDR2 SVGAGI. CDR3 length equals 14 residues. The ends were cut back, 6 bases at V and 0 bases at J, with 11 bases in the middle. The CDR3 bases are TGTGCCAGCAGGTACGGGGACCTGAACACTGAAGCTTTCTTT. Protein sequence: CASRYGDLNTEAFF.

About this clonotype: At one end the junction does not follow the germline gene, possibly because of a read error. The chain recombines TRBV29-1 with TRBJ2-7; D assignment may be TRBD1 or TRBD2 (5 bases each). Germline CDR1 is SQVTM and CDR2 is ANQGSEA. The CDR3 extends over 15 amino acids. CDR3 DNA: TGCAGCGTTGAAGACGTGGGGGACCTTTCCTGCGAGCAGTACTTC. Translated: CSVEDVGDLSCEQYF.

This clonotype appeared a few times. The chain couples TRBV29-1 to TRBJ1-1; D is unresolved. Germline-derived CDR1 and CDR2 are SQVTM and ANQGSEA. CDR3 length: 13 residues. Trimming pared 5 bases from V and 0 bases from J, leaving 10 bases between. Here the CDR3 reads CSVRTDMNTEAFF. The CDR3 nucleotides read TGCAGCGTTCGAACAGATATGAACACTGAAGCTTTCTTT.

The chain's CDR3 is CASSSGQGPREKLFF. DNA of the CDR3: TGTGCCAGCAGTTCGGGACAGGGCCCTAGGGAAAAACTGTTTTTT. The rearrangement links TRBV27 to TRBJ1-4, with 9 positions matching TRBD1. J lost 8 bases, V lost 4 bases, and 8 bases had no gene match. This CDR3 is built from 15 residues. Germline V lookup: CDR1 MNHEY, CDR2 SMNVEV (reference sequence).

The chain has TRBV7-2 and TRBJ1-2, with 7 bases that match TRBD1. The CDR3 has 13 residues. After removal of 5 bases from V and 8 bases from J, the junction contained 8 bases not matched to a gene. CDR1 is SGHTA and CDR2 is FQGNSA in the germline V gene. CDR3 loop: CASSQGGGLGYTF. CDR3 nucleotides: TGTGCCAGCAGCCAGGGGGGGGGACTGGGCTACACCTTC.

This clonotype was seen only a few times. The CDR3 DNA sequence: TGTGCCAGCAGTTTAGCGGCGAACGAGCAGTACTTC. Protein sequence: CASSLAANEQYF. V is TRBV6-1 and J is TRBJ2-7; maybe TRBD2 (6 bases). Trimming stripped 5 bases from V and 5 bases from J, with 10 bases between. Per germline, CDR1 MNHNS and CDR2 SASEGT. CDR3 length: 12 amino acids.

The V gene is TRBV28, the J gene TRBJ1-6, with D unclear. The V gene lost 7 bases and the J gene lost 9 bases, with 16 bases spanning the gap. The CDR3 extends over 14 amino acids. Germline CDR1 and CDR2: MDHEN and SYDVKM. The CDR3 loop is CASNTIRIPSPLHF. CDR3 DNA: TGTGCCAGCAATACAATTAGAATCCCTTCACCCCTCCACTTT.

V and J are TRBV6-6 and TRBJ2-1; 11 positions match TRBD2. Germline loops: CDR1 MNHNY, CDR2 SVGAGI (reference sequence). Trimming took 2 bases from V and 7 from J; bases not matched to a gene: 7. This CDR3 spans 16 amino acids. The CDR3 bases are TGTGCCAGCAGTTACGGTAGCGGGGGGGCTCGGAATGAGCAGTTCTTC. Translation gives CASSYGSGGARNEQFF.

The table lists this clonotype with a few counts. The rearrangement links TRBV29-1 to TRBJ2-4; TRBD1 aligns across 9 bases. Near its end, the DNA agrees better with TRBJ2-7, so the J call may be wrong. In germline, CDR1 is SQVTM, CDR2 ANQGSEA. The CDR3 is 15 amino acids. CDR3 loop: CSVEPGTGSQGEQYF. The CDR3, as DNA: TGCAGCGTCGAACCCGGGACAGGGTCCCAGGGCGAGCAGTACTTC.

The sample holds a few counts of this clonotype. The chain recombines TRBV29-1 with TRBJ2-1, with 13 bases identical to TRBD2. With 7 bases clipped from V and 8 bases from J, the junction kept 11 bases outside the gene matches. Germline assignment: CDR1 SQVTM and CDR2 ANQGSEA. The CDR3 is 15 residues long. The CDR3 DNA reads TGCAGCGACCTCCCAACTAGCGGGGGGGCATATGAGCAGTTCTTC. This encodes CSDLPTSGGAYEQFF.

The chain links TRBV12-3 or TRBV12-4 to TRBJ2-3, with no clear D. Trimming cost V 3 bases and J 11 bases, with 18 bases left between them. The CDR3 contains 14 residues. CDR3 in amino acids: CASSFRVRADVQYF. The CDR3 nucleotides read TGTGCCAGCAGTTTTCGAGTGAGAGCAGATGTGCAGTATTTT.

The V and J genes are TRBV11-2 and TRBJ2-5; D is unclear. V lost 5 bases and J lost 4, with 11 bases in between. CDR1 is SGHAT, CDR2 FQNNGV, per germline. The CDR3 is made up of 13 amino acids. The CDR3 nucleotides read TGTGCCAGCAGCCATGAGACGGGAGAGACCCAGTACTTC. This sequence encodes CASSHETGETQYF.

This clonotype has a handful of counts. The chain combines TRBV25-1 with TRBJ1-2; tentative D call: TRBD1 (5 bases). CDR1 and CDR2 (germline): MGHDK, SYGVNS. The CDR3 has 17 residues. V dropped 0 bases and J dropped 4 bases, with 18 bases sitting between them. The CDR3 region is CASSEYQRGADFYGYTF. In nucleotides, the CDR3 is TGTGCCAGCAGTGAATATCAGAGAGGGGCCGATTTCTATGGCTACACCTTC.

The V call is TRBV20-1, the J call TRBJ1-4, with D possibly TRBD1 on 5 matching bases. This CDR3 spans 14 amino acids. Between the trimmed V and J ends, which lost 3 bases and 7 bases, there was a span of 15 bases. CDR1 is DFQATT and CDR2 is SNEGSKA in the germline V gene (reference sequence). The CDR3, as DNA: TGCAGTGCTAGGCATAGGCAGGGAGGTGAAAAACTGTTTTTT. Translation gives CSARHRQGGEKLFF.